This note documents a single T cell receptor beta chain sequence. Some clones are missing from TCRdb's copy, which holds only in-frame ones; the method was immunoSEQ multiplex PCR. The sample has 200,000 or so clones; about 88% are singletons. This sample is part of a study of blood T cell repertoires in COVID-19. This TCR was recovered from a man in his sixties or seventies with active or convalescent COVID-19. The sequenced sample was peripheral blood.

CDR3 nucleotide sequence: TGTGCCAGCAGTTCCATGTCGGGAGGCCCCTACGAGCAGTACTTC. Translated: CASSSMSGGPYEQYF. The chain has TRBV6-2 or TRBV6-3 and TRBJ2-7; 7 bases match TRBD2. Trimming took 4 bases from V and 2 from J; bases not matched to a gene: 8. This CDR3 spans 15 amino acids. The germline CDR1 and CDR2 sequences are MNHEY and SVGEGT.